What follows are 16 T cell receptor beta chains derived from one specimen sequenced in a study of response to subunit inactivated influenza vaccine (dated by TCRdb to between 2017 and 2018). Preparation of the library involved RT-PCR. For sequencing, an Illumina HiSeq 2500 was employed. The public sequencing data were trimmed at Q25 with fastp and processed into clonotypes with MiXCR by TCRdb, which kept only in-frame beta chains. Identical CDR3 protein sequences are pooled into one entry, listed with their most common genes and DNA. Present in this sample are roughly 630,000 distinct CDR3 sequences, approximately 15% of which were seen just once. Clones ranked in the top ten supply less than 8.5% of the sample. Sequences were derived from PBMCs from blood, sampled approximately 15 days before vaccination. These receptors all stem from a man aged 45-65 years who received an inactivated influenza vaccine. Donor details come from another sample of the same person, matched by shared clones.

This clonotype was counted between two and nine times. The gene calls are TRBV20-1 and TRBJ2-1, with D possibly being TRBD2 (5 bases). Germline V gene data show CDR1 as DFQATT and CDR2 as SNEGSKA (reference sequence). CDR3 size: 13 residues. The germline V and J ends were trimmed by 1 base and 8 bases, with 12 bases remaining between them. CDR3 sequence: CSARGPGLDEQFF. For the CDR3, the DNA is TGCAGTGCTAGAGGCCCTGGACTGGATGAGCAGTTCTTC.

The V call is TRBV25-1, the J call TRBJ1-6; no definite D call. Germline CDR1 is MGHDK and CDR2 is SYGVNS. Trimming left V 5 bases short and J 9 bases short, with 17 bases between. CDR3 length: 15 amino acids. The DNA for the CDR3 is TGTGCCAGCAGTAGCAGGAATCAGGAGCTTTCACCCCTCCACTTT. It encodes CASSSRNQELSPLHF. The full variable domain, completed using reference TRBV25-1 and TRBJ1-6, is EADIYQTPRYLVIGTGKKITLECSQTMGHDKMYWYQQDPGMELHLIHYSYGVNSTEKGDLSSESTVSRIRTEHFPLTLESARPSHTSQYLCASSSRNQELSPLHFGNGTRLTVT.

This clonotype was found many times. The CDR3 DNA sequence: TGTGCCAGCAGTTCTACAGGGTACAATGAGCAGTTCTTC. The encoded protein is CASSSTGYNEQFF. This chain joins TRBV2 and TRBJ2-1; TRBD1 might be the D (6 bases). Between the trimmed V and J ends, which lost 5 bases and 4 bases, there was a span of 9 bases. CDR1 and CDR2 from the germline V gene are SNHLY and FYNNEI. This CDR3 region has 13 residues.

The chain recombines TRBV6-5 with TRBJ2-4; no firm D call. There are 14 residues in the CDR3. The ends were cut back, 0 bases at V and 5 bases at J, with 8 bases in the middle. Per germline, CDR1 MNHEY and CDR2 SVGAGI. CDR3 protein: CASSYSGVENIQYF. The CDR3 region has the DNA TGTGCCAGCAGTTACTCAGGCGTGGAAAACATTCAGTACTTC.

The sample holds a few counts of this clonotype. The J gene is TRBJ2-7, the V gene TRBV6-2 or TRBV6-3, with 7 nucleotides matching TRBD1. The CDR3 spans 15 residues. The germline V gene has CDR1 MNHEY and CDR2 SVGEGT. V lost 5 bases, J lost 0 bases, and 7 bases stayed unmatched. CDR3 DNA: TGTGCCAGCAGTAAACCGGGACAGCCCTCCTACGAGCAGTACTTC. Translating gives CASSKPGQPSYEQYF.

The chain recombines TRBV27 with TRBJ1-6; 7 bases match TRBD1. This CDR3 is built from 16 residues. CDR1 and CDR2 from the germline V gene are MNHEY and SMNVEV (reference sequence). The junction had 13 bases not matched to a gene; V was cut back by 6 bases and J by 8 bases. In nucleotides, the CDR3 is TGTGCCAGCAGAACTTACAGGGGAAGGGGAGATTCACCCCTCCACTTT. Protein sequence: CASRTYRGRGDSPLHF.

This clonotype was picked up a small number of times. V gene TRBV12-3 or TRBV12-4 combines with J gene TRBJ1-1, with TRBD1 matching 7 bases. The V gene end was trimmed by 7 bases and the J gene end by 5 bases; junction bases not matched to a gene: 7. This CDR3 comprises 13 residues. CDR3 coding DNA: TGTGCCAGCAATCAGGGGGACGGTACTGAAGCTTTCTTT. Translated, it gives CASNQGDGTEAFF.

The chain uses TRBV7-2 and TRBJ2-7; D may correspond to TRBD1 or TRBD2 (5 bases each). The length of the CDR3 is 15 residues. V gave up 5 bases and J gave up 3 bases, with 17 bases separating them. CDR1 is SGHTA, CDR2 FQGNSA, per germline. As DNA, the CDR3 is TGTGCCAGCAGCCACGGAAGGGACCGGAGCTACGAGCAGTACTTC. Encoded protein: CASSHGRDRSYEQYF.

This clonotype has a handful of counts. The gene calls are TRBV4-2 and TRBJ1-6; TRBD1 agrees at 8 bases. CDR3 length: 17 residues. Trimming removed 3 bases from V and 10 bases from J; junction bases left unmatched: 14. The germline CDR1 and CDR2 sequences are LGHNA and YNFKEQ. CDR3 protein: CASSQAPAGTGYSPLHF. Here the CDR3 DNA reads TGTGCCAGCAGCCAGGCCCCCGCCGGGACAGGCTACTCACCCCTCCACTTT.

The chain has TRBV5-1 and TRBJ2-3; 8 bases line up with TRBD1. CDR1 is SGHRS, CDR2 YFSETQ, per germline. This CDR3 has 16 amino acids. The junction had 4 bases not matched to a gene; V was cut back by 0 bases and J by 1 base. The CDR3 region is CASSLGQGAGTDTQYF. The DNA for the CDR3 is TGCGCCAGCAGCTTGGGCCAGGGGGCAGGCACAGATACGCAGTATTTT.

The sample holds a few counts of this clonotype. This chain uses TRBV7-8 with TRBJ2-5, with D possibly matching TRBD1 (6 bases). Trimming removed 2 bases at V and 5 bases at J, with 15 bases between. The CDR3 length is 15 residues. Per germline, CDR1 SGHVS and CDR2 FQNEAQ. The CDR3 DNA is TGTGCCAGCAGCTTAAGTACAGGGTCGGGGGAGACCCAGTACTTC. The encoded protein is CASSLSTGSGETQYF.

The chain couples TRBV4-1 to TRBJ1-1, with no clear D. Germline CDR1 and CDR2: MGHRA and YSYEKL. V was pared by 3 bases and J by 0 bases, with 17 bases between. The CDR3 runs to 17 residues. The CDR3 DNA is TGCGCCAGCAGCCAGTATCCCGGGCGGGGTGTGAACACTGAAGCTTTCTTT. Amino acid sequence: CASSQYPGRGVNTEAFF.

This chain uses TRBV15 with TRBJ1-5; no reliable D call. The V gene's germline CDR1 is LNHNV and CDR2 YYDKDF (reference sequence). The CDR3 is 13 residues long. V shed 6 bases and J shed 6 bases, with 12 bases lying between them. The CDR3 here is CATSWASGQPQHF. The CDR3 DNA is TGTGCCACCAGTTGGGCAAGCGGTCAGCCCCAGCATTTT.

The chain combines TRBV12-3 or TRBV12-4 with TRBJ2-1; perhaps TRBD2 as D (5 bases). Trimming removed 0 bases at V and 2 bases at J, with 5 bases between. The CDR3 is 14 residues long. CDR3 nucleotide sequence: TGTGCCAGCAGTTTAGCACTAGCCTACAATGAGCAGTTCTTC. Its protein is CASSLALAYNEQFF.

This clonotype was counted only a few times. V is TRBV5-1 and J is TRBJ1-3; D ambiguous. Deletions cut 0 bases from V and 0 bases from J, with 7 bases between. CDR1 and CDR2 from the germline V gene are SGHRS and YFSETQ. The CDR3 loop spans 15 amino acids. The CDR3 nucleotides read TGCGCCAGCAGCTTGGAACGGACCTCTGGAAACACCATATATTTT. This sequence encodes CASSLERTSGNTIYF.

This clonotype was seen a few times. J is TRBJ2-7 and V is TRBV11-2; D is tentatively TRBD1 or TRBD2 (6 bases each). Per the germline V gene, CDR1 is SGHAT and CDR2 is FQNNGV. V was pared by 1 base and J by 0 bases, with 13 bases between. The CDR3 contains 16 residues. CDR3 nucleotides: TGTGCCAGCAGCTTAGGGGGGGCGGGAATCTCCTACGAGCAGTACTTC. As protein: CASSLGGAGISYEQYF.